The 21 T cell receptor beta chains reported below all come from one sample, sequenced in a study of Ad26.COV2.S vaccination and SARS-CoV-2 variants. Sequenced by immunoSEQ multiplex PCR; TCRdb stores in-frame clones only, minus some. The sample consists of 300,000 to 350,000 clones, roughly 90% of them appearing once. Treatment described: 19 received Ad26.COV2.S at low or high dose, single or two shots; five or six received placebo; per-sample allocation not given. Following the first vaccine or placebo injection, samples were taken on day 63. The source material was peripheral blood, sampled in a trial of Ad26.COV2.S vaccine versus placebo. These receptors all stem from a person between 18 and 65 years old who received the Ad26.COV2.S COVID-19 vaccine or a placebo.

The rearrangement links TRBV4-2 to TRBJ2-1, with D perhaps matching TRBD2 (5 bases). This CDR3 region has 16 residues. The germline V gene has CDR1 LGHNA and CDR2 YNFKEQ. V lost 1 base, J lost 5 bases, and 15 bases lay in between. DNA for the CDR3: TGTGCCAGCAGCCAAGGGTGGCTGGACTTACACAATGAGCAGTTCTTC. Translation: CASSQGWLDLHNEQFF.

The chain has TRBV20-1 and TRBJ1-1, with 10 bases fitting TRBD1. V trimming: 3 bases; J trimming: 7 bases; junction bases outside the gene matches: 5. Germline-derived CDR1 and CDR2 are DFQATT and SNEGSKA (reference sequence). The CDR3 has 13 amino acids. The CDR3: CSASRTGGIEAFF. As DNA, the CDR3 is TGCAGTGCTAGTAGGACAGGGGGTATTGAAGCTTTCTTT.

The CDR3 DNA reads as TGTGCCAGCTCACCAAAAAGGGACAGGCTGAACACTGAAGCTTTCTTT. Its translation is CASSPKRDRLNTEAFF. This rearrangement joins TRBV18 to TRBJ1-1; TRBD1 aligns across 8 bases. Germline V lookup: CDR1 KGHSH, CDR2 LQKENI. The CDR3 is 16 residues long. J lost 0 bases, V lost 2 bases, and 5 bases had no gene match.

This sequence joins TRBV10-3 and TRBJ2-1, with TRBD2 as a possible D gene (7 bases). V was cut by 4 bases and J by 9 bases, with 16 bases left in between. Germline loops: CDR1 ENHRY, CDR2 SYGVKD. The CDR3 covers 14 residues. CDR3 nucleotide sequence: TGTGCCATCAGTGTTACAAGGGGGGGGACTGAGCAGTTCTTC. Translation gives CAISVTRGGTEQFF.

This clone came up a few times. The chain recombines TRBV7-9 with TRBJ2-3; D call uncertain. Germline V gene lookup returns CDR1 SEHNR and CDR2 FQNEAQ (reference sequence). CDR3 length equals 13 residues. The germline V and J ends were trimmed by 3 bases and 9 bases, with 13 bases remaining between them. The CDR3 protein is CASSLRTVRTQYF. The CDR3 DNA reads as TGTGCCAGCAGCTTGAGGACGGTCCGAACGCAGTATTTT.

This chain links TRBV2 with TRBJ1-1; 8 bases are a match to TRBD1. Germline-derived CDR1 and CDR2 are SNHLY and FYNNEI. V shed 4 bases and J 0 bases; nucleotides not matched to a gene: 4. This CDR3 region has 15 residues. CDR3 loop: CASSGGQAMNTEAFF. The CDR3 nucleotides are TGTGCCAGCAGTGGGGGACAGGCCATGAACACTGAAGCTTTCTTT.

The chain recombines TRBV14 with TRBJ2-3; 10 bases align to TRBD2. V lost 1 base and J lost 2; bases outside the gene matches: 9. Germline-derived CDR1 and CDR2 are SGHDN and FVKESK. This CDR3 is 18 amino acids long. The CDR3 spells CASSQGISGRTYTDTQYF. In DNA form, the CDR3 reads TGTGCCAGCAGCCAAGGAATTAGCGGGAGGACCTACACAGATACGCAGTATTTT.

The rearrangement joins TRBV3-1 (or the pseudogene TRBV3-2) to TRBJ1-6; D is uncertain. This CDR3 is 13 amino acids long. V was clipped by 0 bases and J by 6 bases, with 3 bases between them. Per germline, CDR1 LGHDT and CDR2 YNNKEL (reference sequence). CDR3 sequence (DNA): TGTGCCAGCAGCCAAGACCTTAATTCACCCCTCCACTTT. Translating gives CASSQDLNSPLHF.

The genes are TRBV7-9 and TRBJ1-1; D remains ambiguous. This CDR3 has 14 residues. The germline gives CDR1 SEHNR, CDR2 FQNEAQ (reference sequence). V dropped 3 bases and J dropped 0 bases, with 8 bases sitting between them. For the CDR3, the DNA is TGTGCCAGCAGCTTCAGAAAAATGAACACTGAAGCTTTCTTT. This translates into CASSFRKMNTEAFF.

The CDR3 bases are TGTGCCAGCAGCCAAAGGGGGGGCGGTGAGCAGTTCTTC. This sequence encodes CASSQRGGGEQFF. The gene calls are TRBV7-9 and TRBJ2-1, with D perhaps matching TRBD2 (7 bases). Trimming shortened V by 5 bases and J by 9 bases, and 14 bases separated the two germline ends. In germline, CDR1 is SEHNR, CDR2 FQNEAQ (reference sequence). The CDR3 extends over 13 amino acids. The full variable domain, with the rest looked up from reference TRBV7-9 and TRBJ2-1, is DTGVSQNPRHKITKRGQNVTFRCDPISEHNRLYWYRQTLGQGPEFLTYFQNEAQLEKSRLLSDRFSAERPKGSFSTLEIQRTEQGDSAMYLCASSQRGGGEQFFGPGTRLTVL.

The chain joins TRBV19 to TRBJ2-7, with a possible D match to TRBD1 (6 bases). The CDR3 is 15 amino acids. With 5 bases removed from V and 0 bases from J, the gap between germline ends came to 14 bases. Germline CDR1 and CDR2: LNHDA and SQIVND (reference sequence). The CDR3 loop is CASSVWQGSSYEQYF. CDR3 DNA sequence: TGTGCCAGTAGTGTCTGGCAGGGGAGCTCCTACGAGCAGTACTTC.

The V gene is TRBV30, the J gene TRBJ1-1; D remains ambiguous. Germline CDR1 is GTSNPN and CDR2 is SVGIG (reference sequence). Between the trimmed V and J ends, which lost 5 bases and 2 bases, there was a span of 15 bases. This CDR3 region has 14 residues. This CDR3 reads CAWFSPATNTEAFF. The CDR3 bases are TGTGCCTGGTTTTCCCCGGCTACAAACACTGAAGCTTTCTTT.

The chain links TRBV9 to TRBJ2-3; D could derive from TRBD1 or TRBD2 (5 bases each). CDR1 is SGDLS, CDR2 YYNGEE, per germline. The length of the CDR3 is 14 residues. V lost 4 bases and J lost 6, with 15 bases in between. The CDR3 region is CASSPGTVGDTQYF. DNA of the CDR3: TGTGCCAGCAGCCCGGGGACCGTCGGGGATACGCAGTATTTT.

The J gene is TRBJ2-2, the V gene TRBV9; 7 nucleotides match TRBD1. V was pared by 4 bases and J by 6 bases, with 6 bases of the junction left unmatched. Germline V gene data show CDR1 as SGDLS and CDR2 as YYNGEE. This CDR3 is built from 14 residues. The chain's CDR3 is CASSTQGVSGELFF. The CDR3 DNA sequence: TGTGCCAGCAGCACCCAGGGGGTCTCCGGGGAGCTGTTTTTT.

The sample holds a few counts of this clone. The rearrangement joins TRBV7-9 to TRBJ1-2; 8 bases match TRBD1. J was trimmed by 6 bases and V by 1 base; bases with no gene match: 1. The CDR3 runs 13 residues. The germline V gene has CDR1 SEHNR and CDR2 FQNEAQ (reference sequence). The CDR3 reads CASSLGTGNGYTF. The CDR3 coding sequence is TGTGCCAGCAGCTTAGGGACAGGGAATGGCTACACCTTC. The full variable domain, its missing parts supplied by reference TRBV7-9 and TRBJ1-2, is DTGVSQNPRHKITKRGQNVTFRCDPISEHNRLYWYRQTLGQGPEFLTYFQNEAQLEKSRLLSDRFSAERPKGSFSTLEIQRTEQGDSAMYLCASSLGTGNGYTFGSGTRLTVV.

This clone was recorded a few times. This rearrangement joins TRBV6-2 or TRBV6-3 to TRBJ1-5, with D perhaps TRBD1 (6 bases). V was cut by 0 bases and J by 4 bases, with 10 bases left in between. Germline CDR1 is MNHEY and CDR2 is SVGEGT. This CDR3 is built from 15 residues. CDR3 sequence reads: CASSYSRQVNQPQHF. In nucleotides, the CDR3 is TGTGCCAGCAGTTACTCAAGACAGGTAAATCAGCCCCAGCATTTT.

The V call is TRBV7-2, the J call TRBJ1-2, with D uncertain. The CDR3 covers 10 residues. Germline V gives CDR1 SGHTA, CDR2 FQGNSA. V lost 4 bases and J lost 8, with 5 bases in between. DNA of the CDR3: TGTGCCAGCAGCTCCAGGGGCTACACCTTC. This encodes CASSSRGYTF.

The chain recombines TRBV19 with TRBJ2-3; D possibly corresponds to TRBD2 (6 bases). V lost 4 bases and J lost 2, with 16 bases in between. This CDR3 comprises 16 residues. CDR1 LNHDA and CDR2 SQIVND come from the germline V gene (reference sequence). The CDR3 loop reads CASSTRLGGATDTQYF. The CDR3 DNA reads as TGTGCCAGTAGTACACGACTTGGCGGGGCCACAGATACGCAGTATTTT.

The gene calls are TRBV27 and TRBJ1-1, with 9 bases aligning to TRBD1. CDR1 and CDR2 (germline): MNHEY, SMNVEV (reference sequence). This CDR3 has 13 amino acids. The ends lost 6 bases at V and 7 bases at J; junction bases unmatched: 6. The CDR3: CASSPGTGIEAFF. Here the CDR3 DNA reads TGTGCCAGCAGCCCAGGGACAGGGATTGAAGCTTTCTTT.

This chain uses TRBV3-1 (or the pseudogene TRBV3-2) with TRBJ2-2; 7 bases map to TRBD1. This CDR3 spans 14 amino acids. Unmatched junction bases numbered 10, after V lost 11 bases and J lost 4 bases. In germline, CDR1 is LGHDT, CDR2 YNNKEL (reference sequence). CDR3 loop: CAALSTGVTGELFF. The CDR3 DNA is TGTGCCGCCCTAAGTACAGGGGTCACCGGGGAGCTGTTTTTT.

V is TRBV12-3 or TRBV12-4 and J is TRBJ2-2, with a tentative D call TRBD1 (6 bases). There are 13 residues in the CDR3. Trimming pared 4 bases from V and 6 bases from J, leaving 9 bases between. The CDR3 sequence: CASSYRASGELFF. The CDR3 nucleotides are TGTGCCAGCAGTTACAGGGCGTCCGGGGAGCTGTTTTTT.